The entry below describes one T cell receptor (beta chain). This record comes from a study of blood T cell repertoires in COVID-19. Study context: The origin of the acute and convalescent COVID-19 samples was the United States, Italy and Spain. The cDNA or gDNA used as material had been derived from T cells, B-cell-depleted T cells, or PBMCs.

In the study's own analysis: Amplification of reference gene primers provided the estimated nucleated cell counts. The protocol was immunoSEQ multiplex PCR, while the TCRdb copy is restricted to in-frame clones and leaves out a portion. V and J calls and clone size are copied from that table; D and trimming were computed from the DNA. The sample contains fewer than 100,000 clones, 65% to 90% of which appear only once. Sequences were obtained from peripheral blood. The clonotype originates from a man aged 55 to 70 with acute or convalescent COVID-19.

The DNA of the CDR3 is TGTGCCAGCTCGGGAAGACGACAGGGTAATACCGGGGAGCTGTTTTTT. Amino acids: CASSGRRQGNTGELFF. The chain links TRBV18 to TRBJ2-2; TRBD1 agrees at 7 bases. Unmatched junction bases numbered 12, after V lost 6 bases and J lost 5 bases. CDR3 length: 16 amino acids. From germline, CDR1 is KGHSH and CDR2 LQKENI.